The clone carrying this T cell receptor (beta chain) was seen ten or more times. The data belong to a study of blood T cell repertoires in COVID-19. The CDR3 is made up of 15 amino acids. Trimming removed 2 bases from V and 2 bases from J; junction bases left unmatched: 2. The germline CDR1 and CDR2 sequences are MGHDK and SYGVNS. Method: immunoSEQ multiplex PCR; TCRdb's copy keeps in-frame clones and lacks some. The sample yields over 150,000 clones, 83% seen once. The rearrangement links TRBV25-1 to TRBJ2-1; TRBD1 agrees at 8 bases. Input material: peripheral blood. The clonotype originates from a woman aged 80 or older with acute or convalescent COVID-19. The CDR3 DNA sequence: TGTGCCAGCAGTGAAACAGGGGGGCCCTACAATGAGCAGTTCTTC. It encodes CASSETGGPYNEQFF.